These T cell receptor beta chains were read from a single sample in a study of identical twins. TCRdb re-derived calls from the 5' RACE reads in MiXCR, one entry per CDR3 protein. The data show 450,000 or so distinct CDR3 sequences, over 12% seen once. The same sample was also used in a study of yellow fever vaccine responses in identical twins.

The sequencing input was CD4+ T cells sorted from blood. The receptor set was obtained from a woman younger than 30 in good health. CDR3s include the opening cysteine and the closing phenylalanine or tryptophan. The order of the fields is J gene, V gene, D gene, clone size, CDR3 DNA, CDR3 protein. The D gene is left open where the match is weak. The size of a clone is reported for some rows only, either as once, few or many, or as a class for expanded clones.

j_gene: TRBJ1-4
v_gene: TRBV11-2
d_gene: -
abundance: few
CDR3nt: TGTGCCAGCAGCTTAATAAGGGAGAAGGCAACTAATGAAAAACTGTTTTTT
CDR3aa: CASSLIREKATNEKLFF

j_gene: TRBJ2-2
v_gene: TRBV12-3/TRBV12-4
d_gene: TRBD2
abundance: -
CDR3nt: TGTGCCAGCAGTTCGAGACTAGCGGGAGTTGATCACACCGGGGAGCTGTTTTTT
CDR3aa: CASSSRLAGVDHTGELFF

j_gene: TRBJ2-3
v_gene: TRBV5-1
d_gene: -
abundance: -
CDR3nt: TGCGCCAGCAGCCTGGGACCTGACACAGATACGCAGTATTTT
CDR3aa: CASSLGPDTDTQYF

j_gene: TRBJ2-3
v_gene: TRBV25-1
d_gene: -
abundance: few
CDR3nt: TGTGCCAGCAGTGAAGGCCTAACAGATACGCAGTATTTT
CDR3aa: CASSEGLTDTQYF

j_gene: TRBJ1-2
v_gene: TRBV6-5
d_gene: -
abundance: few
CDR3nt: TGTGCCAGCAGTTACTCGAGGGGGGACTATGGCTACACCTTC
CDR3aa: CASSYSRGDYGYTF

j_gene: TRBJ1-5
v_gene: TRBV20-1
d_gene: -
abundance: few
CDR3nt: TGCAGTGCTAGCCCTCCGAGGATCAAGGGCCAGCCCCAGCATTTT
CDR3aa: CSASPPRIKGQPQHF

j_gene: TRBJ2-3
v_gene: TRBV7-9
d_gene: -
abundance: few
CDR3nt: TGTGCCAGCAGCTTTGGGTTGGGGTTCACAGATACGCAGTATTTT
CDR3aa: CASSFGLGFTDTQYF

j_gene: TRBJ1-5
v_gene: TRBV12-3/TRBV12-4
d_gene: -
abundance: few
CDR3nt: TGTGCCAGCAGTCTCTTAAATTGGACAACTGGCAATCAGCCCCAGCATTTT
CDR3aa: CASSLLNWTTGNQPQHF

j_gene: TRBJ1-1
v_gene: TRBV28
d_gene: TRBD1
abundance: -
CDR3nt: TGTGCCAGCAGTTTCCCGAGCGACAGGGATAACACTGAAGCTTTCTTT
CDR3aa: CASSFPSDRDNTEAFF

j_gene: TRBJ1-1
v_gene: TRBV7-2
d_gene: -
abundance: many
CDR3nt: TGTGCCAGCAGCCAACAGATGAACACTGAAGCTTTCTTT
CDR3aa: CASSQQMNTEAFF

j_gene: TRBJ2-5
v_gene: TRBV27
d_gene: -
abundance: few
CDR3nt: TGTGCCAGCAGTTCCCCGTTCCAAGAGACCCAGTACTTC
CDR3aa: CASSSPFQETQYF

j_gene: TRBJ2-7
v_gene: TRBV12-3/TRBV12-4
d_gene: TRBD2
abundance: -
CDR3nt: TGTGCCAGCAGAAAGCGGGAGTTGAGCTCCTACGAGCAGTACTTC
CDR3aa: CASRKRELSSYEQYF

j_gene: TRBJ2-7
v_gene: TRBV3-1
d_gene: -
abundance: -
CDR3nt: TGTGCCAGCAGCCAGTGGGGCAAGGCGGGCGAGCAGTACTTC
CDR3aa: CASSQWGKAGEQYF

j_gene: TRBJ2-4
v_gene: TRBV20-1
d_gene: -
abundance: -
CDR3nt: TGCAGTGCTAGAGTGGTAATCTTAGCCAAAAACATTCAGTACTTC
CDR3aa: CSARVVILAKNIQYF

j_gene: TRBJ1-2
v_gene: TRBV5-5
d_gene: -
abundance: few
CDR3nt: TGTGCCAGCAGCTTTACTTGGGGGGATGGCTACACCTTC
CDR3aa: CASSFTWGDGYTF

j_gene: TRBJ2-3
v_gene: TRBV20-1
d_gene: TRBD2
abundance: few
CDR3nt: TGCAGTGCTAGCGGAGGGACTAGCGGGCGAAGCACAGATACGCAGTATTTT
CDR3aa: CSASGGTSGRSTDTQYF

j_gene: TRBJ2-1
v_gene: TRBV7-6
d_gene: -
abundance: -
CDR3nt: TGTGCCAGCAGCTTAACGGTGGCAGGGTCCTACAATGAGCAGTTCTTC
CDR3aa: CASSLTVAGSYNEQFF

j_gene: TRBJ1-2
v_gene: TRBV5-6
d_gene: -
abundance: once
CDR3nt: TGTGCCAGCAGCTTGAGAGGCCGAGTGGGCTACACCTTC
CDR3aa: CASSLRGRVGYTF

j_gene: TRBJ2-2
v_gene: TRBV7-9
d_gene: -
abundance: -
CDR3nt: TGTGCCAGCAGCTTAGTTGAAGGGAACACCGGGGAGCTGTTTTTT
CDR3aa: CASSLVEGNTGELFF

j_gene: TRBJ2-5
v_gene: TRBV5-8
d_gene: -
abundance: few
CDR3nt: TGTGCCAGCAGCCTATGGCAGACTAGAGAAGAGACCCAGTACTTC
CDR3aa: CASSLWQTREETQYF

j_gene: TRBJ1-4
v_gene: TRBV20-1
d_gene: TRBD1
abundance: few
CDR3nt: TGCAGTGCTAGATGGACAGGGACTAATGAAAAACTGTTTTTT
CDR3aa: CSARWTGTNEKLFF

j_gene: TRBJ2-5
v_gene: TRBV18
d_gene: -
abundance: -
CDR3nt: TGTGCCAGCTCACCACTCGAAGAGACCCAGTACTTC
CDR3aa: CASSPLEETQYF

j_gene: TRBJ2-3
v_gene: TRBV5-6
d_gene: TRBD2
abundance: few
CDR3nt: TGTGCCAGCAGCCTGGGACTAGCACTGTATTTT
CDR3aa: CASSLGLALYF

j_gene: TRBJ2-3
v_gene: TRBV2
d_gene: -
abundance: -
CDR3nt: TGTGCCAGCAGAGCGACTACAGATACGCAGTATTTT
CDR3aa: CASRATTDTQYF

j_gene: TRBJ2-5
v_gene: TRBV11-2
d_gene: TRBD2
abundance: once
CDR3nt: TGTGCCAGCAGCTTAGAATCTTCTGGCGGGGGGCTTCAAGAGACCCAGTACTTC
CDR3aa: CASSLESSGGGLQETQYF

j_gene: TRBJ1-3
v_gene: TRBV7-2
d_gene: -
abundance: few
CDR3nt: TGTGCCAGCAGCTGGGGGGGAAACACCATATATTTT
CDR3aa: CASSWGGNTIYF

j_gene: TRBJ2-2
v_gene: TRBV3-1
d_gene: -
abundance: few
CDR3nt: TGTGCCAGCAGCCAAGTCCCAGGGGCCGGGGAGCTGTTTTTT
CDR3aa: CASSQVPGAGELFF

j_gene: TRBJ1-1
v_gene: TRBV15
d_gene: TRBD1
abundance: many
CDR3nt: TGTGCCACCAGCAGAGATCAGGGGGCGGGTAACACTGAAGCTTTCTTT
CDR3aa: CATSRDQGAGNTEAFF

j_gene: TRBJ2-3
v_gene: TRBV24-1
d_gene: TRBD2
abundance: -
CDR3nt: TGTGCCACCAGTGATTTGAAGCGGGGGGGCGCAGATACGCAGTATTTT
CDR3aa: CATSDLKRGGADTQYF